This is a list of T cell receptor beta chains from one sample in a study of identical twins' blood T cells. TCRdb itself ran the 5' RACE reads through MiXCR, one entry per CDR3 protein. Here the sample spans roughly 380,000 distinct CDR3 sequences, roughly 27% being singletons. The source material was PBMCs. The receptors were gathered from a woman aged 18-49 years in good health. CDR3s include the opening cysteine and the closing phenylalanine or tryptophan. The D gene is left open where the match is weak. Some rows have no size entry. The others give once, few or many, or a class for an expanded clone.

J,D,size,V,CDR3,DNA
TRBJ1-1,-,few,TRBV19,CASSKRGLRTEAFF,TGTGCCAGTAGTAAGAGGGGCTTGAGGACTGAAGCTTTCTTT
TRBJ1-1,-,many,TRBV6-2/TRBV6-3,CASSYHGTAFF,TGTGCCAGCAGTTACCATGGAACGGCTTTCTTT
TRBJ2-1,TRBD2,-,TRBV20-1,CSAGGSGKNSYNEQFF,TGCAGTGCTGGGGGTAGCGGGAAAAACTCCTACAATGAGCAGTTCTTC
TRBJ2-7,-,-,TRBV12-3/TRBV12-4,CASSYGVQYEQYF,TGTGCCAGCAGTTATGGGGTGCAGTACGAGCAGTACTTC
TRBJ1-1,-,-,TRBV28,CASTQIGTEAFF,TGTGCCAGCACCCAGATAGGCACTGAAGCTTTCTTT
TRBJ1-1,-,many,TRBV6-2/TRBV6-3,CASRDGLNTEAFF,TGTGCCAGCAGGGATGGACTGAACACTGAAGCTTTCTTT
TRBJ2-3,-,many,TRBV29-1,CSVDMGSTDTQYF,TGCAGCGTTGATATGGGGTCGACAGATACGCAGTATTTT
TRBJ1-5,-,few,TRBV3-1,CASSQEYRQPQHF,TGTGCCAGCAGCCAAGAGTACAGGCAGCCCCAGCATTTT
TRBJ2-2,TRBD1,few,TRBV14,CASSQDLVTGDGGELFF,TGTGCCAGCAGCCAAGATTTGGTGACAGGGGACGGCGGGGAGCTGTTTTTT
TRBJ1-1,-,few,TRBV5-1,CASSPQGAGNTEAFF,TGCGCCAGCAGCCCACAGGGAGCTGGGAACACTGAAGCTTTCTTT
TRBJ1-1,-,few,TRBV5-6,CASSQYRGREAFF,TGTGCCAGCAGCCAATACCGGGGCCGGGAGGCTTTCTTT
TRBJ1-3,-,many,TRBV6-5,CASRLISTGSGNTIYF,TGTGCCAGCAGACTGATATCGACAGGATCTGGAAACACCATATATTTT
TRBJ2-1,-,few,TRBV9,CASSVAAGQFNEQFF,TGTGCCAGCAGCGTAGCGGCGGGACAGTTCAATGAGCAGTTCTTC
TRBJ2-3,-,few,TRBV7-8,CASSRVSSGSDTQYF,TGTGCCAGCAGTAGGGTCTCATCCGGGTCAGATACGCAGTATTTT
TRBJ1-5,TRBD1,-,TRBV29-1,CSIATGTGDQPQHF,TGCAGCATTGCCACCGGGACAGGGGATCAGCCCCAGCATTTT
TRBJ2-7,-,few,TRBV29-1,CSVLSPYEQYF,TGCAGCGTTCTGTCCCCCTACGAGCAGTACTTC
TRBJ1-1,-,few,TRBV5-6,CASSLGEAEAFF,TGTGCCAGCAGCTTGGGGGAGGCTGAAGCTTTCTTT
TRBJ2-1,TRBD2,many,TRBV6-5,CASSYGSGAYNEQFF,TGTGCCAGCAGTTACGGTAGCGGGGCCTACAATGAGCAGTTCTTC
TRBJ2-3,-,many,TRBV6-2/TRBV6-3,CASHLGSTDTQYF,TGTGCCAGCCACCTCGGGTCCACGGATACGCAGTATTTT
TRBJ2-2,-,-,TRBV5-4,CASSLEGGTGELFF,TGTGCCAGCAGCTTGGAAGGAGGGACCGGGGAGCTGTTTTTT
TRBJ1-1,TRBD1,few,TRBV6-6,CASSYMAGGFTEAFF,TGTGCCAGCAGTTACATGGCAGGGGGTTTCACTGAAGCTTTCTTT
TRBJ2-1,TRBD2,-,TRBV6-7,CASITSDDNEQFF,TGTGCCAGTATAACTAGCGACGACAATGAGCAGTTCTTC
TRBJ1-2,TRBD1,few,TRBV6-5,CASSFKTGGSGYTF,TGTGCCAGCAGTTTCAAGACAGGGGGCTCTGGCTACACCTTC
TRBJ2-2,-,-,TRBV6-2/TRBV6-3,CASTTPRESNTGELFF,TGTGCCAGCACAACCCCTAGGGAATCGAACACCGGGGAGCTGTTTTTT
TRBJ2-3,-,few,TRBV5-1,CASSFDQTTDTQYF,TGCGCCAGCAGCTTCGATCAGACCACAGATACGCAGTATTTT
TRBJ1-2,-,many,TRBV2,CASSDPGQSYGYTF,TGTGCCAGCAGTGACCCCGGACAGTCCTATGGCTACACCTTC
TRBJ2-1,TRBD2,-,TRBV20-1,CSARGYAGVFYNEQFF,TGCAGTGCTAGAGGGTATGCGGGAGTTTTCTACAATGAGCAGTTCTTC
TRBJ2-1,TRBD2,-,TRBV12-3/TRBV12-4,CSSSKIAGAHEQFF,TGTTCCAGCTCTAAAATAGCGGGAGCCCATGAGCAGTTCTTC
TRBJ1-1,-,many,TRBV9,CASSARGVNTEAFF,TGTGCCAGCAGCGCAAGGGGGGTGAACACTGAAGCTTTCTTT
TRBJ2-3,-,-,TRBV20-1,CSARAPGARRFTDTQYF,TGCAGTGCTAGAGCCCCGGGGGCTAGACGGTTCACAGATACGCAGTATTTT
TRBJ2-7,-,few,TRBV4-3,CASSQELVAEQYF,TGCGCCAGCAGCCAAGAACTAGTGGCCGAGCAGTACTTC
TRBJ1-1,-,few,TRBV12-3/TRBV12-4,CASSGQGGAFF,TGTGCCAGCAGTGGGCAGGGTGGAGCTTTCTTT
TRBJ1-2,-,few,TRBV2,CASSPIDSRDYDYTF,TGTGCCAGCAGTCCTATAGACAGTCGCGACTATGACTACACCTTC
TRBJ1-5,-,-,TRBV7-2,CAGRENSNQPQHF,TGTGCCGGCAGAGAAAATAGCAATCAGCCCCAGCATTTT
TRBJ1-2,-,-,TRBV19,CASKQGNGYTF,TGTGCCAGTAAACAGGGAAATGGCTACACCTTC
TRBJ2-1,-,few,TRBV6-5,CASNPVGDEQFF,TGTGCCAGCAATCCGGTAGGCGATGAGCAGTTCTTC
TRBJ2-7,TRBD2,few,TRBV25-1,CASSELGGTYEQYF,TGTGCCAGCAGTGAATTGGGGGGGACTTACGAGCAGTACTTC
TRBJ2-3,-,few,TRBV29-1,CSWTRGSTDTQYF,TGCAGCTGGACCCGGGGCAGCACAGATACGCAGTATTTT
TRBJ1-2,TRBD1,few,TRBV20-1,CSAILPGQLNYGYTF,TGCAGTGCTATTCTTCCGGGACAGTTGAACTATGGCTACACCTTC
TRBJ1-1,-,many,TRBV12-3/TRBV12-4,CASRYGGLRNTEAFF,TGTGCCAGCAGGTATGGTGGCCTTAGGAACACTGAAGCTTTCTTT
TRBJ1-2,-,few,TRBV19,CASSISWGEYGYTF,TGTGCCAGTAGTATCTCCTGGGGGGAATATGGCTACACCTTC
TRBJ2-3,TRBD2,few,TRBV20-1,CSANGGADTQYF,TGCAGTGCTAACGGGGGGGCAGATACGCAGTATTTT
TRBJ1-2,-,-,TRBV20-1,CSARNARFYGYTF,TGCAGTGCTAGAAATGCACGATTCTATGGCTACACCTTC
TRBJ2-7,-,-,TRBV5-1,CASSGQGIDEQYF,TGCGCCAGCAGCGGTCAGGGAATTGACGAGCAGTACTTC
TRBJ1-1,-,-,TRBV5-1,CASSGGRGGNTEAFF,TGCGCCAGCAGCGGAGGGCGTGGTGGGAACACTGAAGCTTTCTTT
TRBJ1-1,TRBD1,many,TRBV29-1,CGGGQGLGAFF,TGCGGCGGGGGACAGGGTCTTGGAGCTTTCTTT
TRBJ2-3,-,few,TRBV10-3,CAISFDSYTQYF,TGTGCCATCAGCTTCGACAGTTATACGCAGTATTTT
TRBJ2-1,TRBD1,-,TRBV29-1,CSPAGTERVGEQFF,TGCAGCCCGGCTGGGACAGAGAGAGTTGGTGAGCAGTTCTTC
TRBJ1-1,-,few,TRBV10-1,CASSESGQGIAEAFF,TGCGCCAGCAGTGAGTCGGGTCAGGGTATCGCTGAAGCTTTCTTT
TRBJ2-2,-,-,TRBV19,CASSWGGAGELFF,TGTGCCAGCAGTTGGGGGGGCGCCGGGGAGCTGTTTTTT
TRBJ2-1,TRBD1,once,TRBV7-2,CASSSDNRGRPYNEQFF,TGTGCCAGCAGCTCGGATAACAGGGGGAGACCCTACAATGAGCAGTTCTTC
TRBJ1-4,-,few,TRBV6-1,CASTGVLEKLFF,TGTGCCAGCACAGGGGTTCTGGAAAAACTGTTTTTT
TRBJ1-2,TRBD1,-,TRBV29-1,CSVVGTDSNYGYTF,TGCAGCGTTGTGGGGACAGATTCTAACTATGGCTACACCTTC
TRBJ2-3,-,-,TRBV29-1,CSVEQAVGEADTQYF,TGCAGCGTTGAACAGGCGGTAGGAGAAGCAGATACGCAGTATTTT
TRBJ1-5,-,many,TRBV27,CASSLVSGNNQPQHF,TGTGCCAGCAGTTTGGTTTCGGGGAACAATCAGCCCCAGCATTTT
TRBJ2-1,-,few,TRBV9,CASSFSYGGEQFF,TGTGCCAGCAGCTTCTCGTATGGCGGTGAGCAGTTCTTC
TRBJ1-5,-,-,TRBV12-3/TRBV12-4,CATNPGLGPQHF,TGTGCCACCAACCCCGGGCTTGGGCCCCAGCATTTT